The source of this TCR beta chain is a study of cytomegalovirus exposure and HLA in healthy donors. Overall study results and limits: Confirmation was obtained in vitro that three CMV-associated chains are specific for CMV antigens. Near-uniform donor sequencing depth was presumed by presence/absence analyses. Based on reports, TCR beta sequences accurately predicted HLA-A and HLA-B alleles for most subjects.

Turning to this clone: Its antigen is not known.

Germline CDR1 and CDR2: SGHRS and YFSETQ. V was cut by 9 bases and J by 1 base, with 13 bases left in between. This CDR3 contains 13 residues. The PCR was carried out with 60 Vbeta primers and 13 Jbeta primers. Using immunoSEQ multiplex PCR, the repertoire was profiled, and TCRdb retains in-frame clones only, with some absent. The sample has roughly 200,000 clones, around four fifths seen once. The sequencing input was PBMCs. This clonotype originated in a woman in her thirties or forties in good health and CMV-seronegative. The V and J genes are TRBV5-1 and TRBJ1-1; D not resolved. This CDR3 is CATRQDANTEAFF. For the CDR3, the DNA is TGCGCCACACGGCAGGATGCGAACACTGAAGCTTTCTTT.